The present T cell receptor (beta chain) was sequenced within a study of T and B cells in COVID-19 patients. Study details: COVID-19 patients gave peripheral blood either during active infection or after recovery. The recovered patients had mostly mild to moderate COVID-19 with outpatient management. At median age about 35 years, recovered patients were younger than active-infection patients at about 62.

BIOMED2 TRB-A/B primer pools were used in multiplex TRB PCR. Via MiXCR, TCRdb re-called the multiplex PCR reads, giving one row per CDR3 protein. The data show fewer than 25,000 distinct CDR3 sequences, approximately 29% seen once. Deletions cut 6 bases from V and 2 bases from J, with 13 bases between. This CDR3 has 14 amino acids. Per germline, CDR1 SGHVS and CDR2 FNYEAQ. TRB was amplified from approximately 250-480 ng of blood genomic DNA. This clonotype was counted between two and nine times. Antigen specificity is unknown. Whole-study findings and limits: Of 2,000 to 2,500 TCR clusters found only in the recovered cohort, 31 had low generation probability.

The TCR comes from a human donor who had recovered from COVID-19. V usage is TRBV7-6 and J usage is TRBJ2-5; D possibly uses TRBD1 or TRBD2 (5 bases each). Sequenced: blood. As DNA, the CDR3 is TGTGCCAGCAGGGGGACGGGAACTCAAGAGACCCAGTACTTC. It specifies CASRGTGTQETQYF.